Listed here is a single T cell receptor beta chain. As yet, its antigen is unknown. Sequenced by immunoSEQ multiplex PCR; TCRdb stores in-frame clones only, minus some. Among approximately 70,000 clones listed, roughly 85% were seen once. Germline lookup yields CDR1 MRHNA and CDR2 SNTAGT. The CDR3 runs to 14 residues. V dropped 3 bases and J dropped 3 bases, with 10 bases sitting between them. This record comes from a study of OX40 agonist ivuxolimab in advanced cancers. Study as a whole: The study enrolled dose-escalation patients with hepatocellular carcinoma, melanoma, renal cell or head and neck cancer. Findings of the study overall: On average, CD8+ T cells showed a greater number of expanded clones than CD4+. Clonal expansion was seen in CD4+ and CD8+ blood T cells by week 6 at 0.1 to 3.0 mg/kg. Among expanded peripheral T cells, antigen specificity went undetermined.

Here the sequenced sample was CD4+ or CD8+ T cells sorted from blood, taken in a trial of the OX40 agonist ivuxolimab. This sequence joins TRBV6-4 and TRBJ2-3, with D possibly TRBD1 on 6 matching bases. The sequence derives from an adult with an advanced solid tumor such as melanoma, head and neck, liver or kidney cancer. CDR3 nucleotide sequence: TGTGCCAGCAGTGAACAGGGTGGGACAGATACGCAGTATTTT. The encoded protein is CASSEQGGTDTQYF.